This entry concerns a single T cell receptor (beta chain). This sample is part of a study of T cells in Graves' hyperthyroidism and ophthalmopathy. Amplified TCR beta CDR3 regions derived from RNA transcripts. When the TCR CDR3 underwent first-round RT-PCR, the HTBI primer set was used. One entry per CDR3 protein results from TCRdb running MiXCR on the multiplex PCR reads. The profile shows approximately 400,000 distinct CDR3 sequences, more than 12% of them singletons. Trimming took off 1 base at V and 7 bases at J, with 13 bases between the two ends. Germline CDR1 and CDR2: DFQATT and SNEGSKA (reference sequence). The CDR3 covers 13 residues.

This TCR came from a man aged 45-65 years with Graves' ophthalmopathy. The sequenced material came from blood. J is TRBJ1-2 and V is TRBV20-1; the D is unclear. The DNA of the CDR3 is TGCAGTGCTAGAGTCTTGGGCGCGGGTGGCTACACCTTC. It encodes CSARVLGAGGYTF.